This paragraph reports one TCR beta chain. This sample stems from a study of blood T cell repertoires in COVID-19. Original methodology: The authors estimated nucleated cell counts from reference gene primer amplification. Repertoires were generated with immunoSEQ multiplex PCR, while TCRdb's copy carries only in-frame clones and drops some. The V and J calls and clone size are taken from that table; D and trimming were inferred from the DNA. The sample has about 100,000 clones, 90% seen once. The sample taken for sequencing was peripheral blood. The receptor comes from a human donor with active COVID-19. The donor label of this sample is uncertain.

CDR3 nucleotide sequence: TGTGCCAGCAGCCAAGAACTCCACGAGCAGTACTTC. Translating gives CASSQELHEQYF. The V call is TRBV4-2, the J call TRBJ2-7; D uncertain. From germline, CDR1 is LGHNA and CDR2 YNFKEQ. V lost 0 bases and J lost 5, with 5 bases in between. This CDR3 contains 12 residues.